A single sample gave rise to the 27 T cell receptor beta chains below, sequenced in a study of identical twins. TCRdb ran MiXCR on the 5' RACE reads and lists one entry per CDR3 protein. The profile covers some 500,000 distinct CDR3 sequences, with less than 25% appearing a single time and approximately 0.95% taken by the ten largest. This sample also belongs to another study, concerning T cells expressing NK-cell markers.

Sequencing was done on a sample of CD4+ T cells sorted from blood. Source of these receptors: a woman aged 18-29 years in good health.

This chain links TRBV9 with TRBJ1-6, with no clear D. Germline values: CDR1 SGDLS, CDR2 YYNGEE. CDR3 length equals 15 residues. V lost 2 bases and J lost 7, with 13 bases in between. In nucleotides, the CDR3 is TGTGCCAGCAGCGTGGTTGACGGGCCGAATTCACCCCTCCACTTT. Protein: CASSVVDGPNSPLHF.

V is TRBV6-2 or TRBV6-3 and J is TRBJ2-7; 14 bases align to TRBD2. Germline CDR1 and CDR2: MNHEY and SVGEGT. Germline trimming cut 7 bases from V and 6 bases from J; bases unmatched to any gene: 11. The CDR3 covers 16 residues. CDR3: CASTLGLAGVQGEQYF. The CDR3 bases are TGTGCCAGCACCTTGGGACTAGCGGGAGTACAAGGCGAGCAGTACTTC.

The rearrangement joins TRBV10-3 to TRBJ2-3; D gene ambiguous. The CDR3 is 11 residues long. Germline CDR1 and CDR2: ENHRY and SYGVKD. V lost 11 bases to trimming and J lost 0 bases, with 6 bases between them. This CDR3 reads CAGRSTDTQYF. The CDR3 DNA reads TGTGCCGGCCGTAGCACAGATACGCAGTATTTT.

The CDR3 sequence: CASSLFGSGGASYNEQFF. The DNA for the CDR3 is TGCGCCAGCAGCCTTTTCGGGAGCGGGGGGGCCTCCTACAATGAGCAGTTCTTC. The rearrangement uses TRBV5-1 and TRBJ2-1; TRBD2 matches 10 bases. After removal of 4 bases from V and 0 bases from J, the junction contained 10 bases not matched to a gene. Germline V lookup: CDR1 SGHRS, CDR2 YFSETQ. This CDR3 has 18 amino acids.

This clonotype turned up a few times. This rearrangement joins TRBV5-5 to TRBJ2-7; perhaps TRBD2 as D (7 bases). V was clipped by 1 base and J by 1 base, with 12 bases between them. Germline values: CDR1 SGHKS, CDR2 YYEKEE (reference sequence). The CDR3 is 15 residues long. CDR3 sequence reads: CASSLYGGQSYEQYF. The CDR3, as DNA: TGTGCCAGCAGCTTGTACGGGGGGCAATCCTACGAGCAGTACTTC.

This clonotype has ten or more counts. V and J are TRBV6-5 and TRBJ2-7; TRBD2 might be the D (5 bases). The germline V gene encodes CDR1 MNHEY and CDR2 SVGAGI. V was trimmed by 8 bases and J by 2 bases, leaving 19 bases between them. This CDR3 comprises 15 residues. Here the CDR3 reads CASCRSGSTPYEQYF. In DNA, the CDR3 is TGTGCCAGCTGTCGATCGGGGTCCACCCCCTACGAGCAGTACTTC.

This clonotype was seen ten or more times. This chain uses TRBV5-1 with TRBJ2-2, with D perhaps TRBD1 or TRBD2 (5 bases each). CDR1 and CDR2 (germline): SGHRS, YFSETQ. With 0 bases removed from V and 7 bases from J, the gap between germline ends came to 19 bases. The CDR3 consists of 17 residues. The DNA of the CDR3 is TGCGCCAGCAGCTTGGTCCCGGGACGGACGACAAGCGGGGAGCTGTTTTTT. This encodes CASSLVPGRTTSGELFF.

This clonotype was seen more than once but under ten times. This chain's CDR3 is CASSPRQGRTDTQYF. The CDR3 DNA is TGTGCCAGCAGCCCCAGACAGGGGCGGACAGATACGCAGTATTTT. V and J are TRBV6-1 and TRBJ2-3; TRBD1 agrees at 8 bases. Germline trimming cut 6 bases from V and 3 bases from J; bases unmatched to any gene: 8. Germline values: CDR1 MNHNS, CDR2 SASEGT. The CDR3 loop spans 15 amino acids.

In DNA, the CDR3 is TGCAGTGCTAAAGGAGCGGGGACCAGCACAGATACGCAGTATTTT. Translated: CSAKGAGTSTDTQYF. The chain is built from TRBV20-1 and TRBJ2-3; 7 positions agree with TRBD2. The CDR3 spans 15 residues. Germline-derived CDR1 and CDR2 are DFQATT and SNEGSKA (reference sequence). Trimming removed 4 bases from V and 0 bases from J; junction bases left unmatched: 7.

In DNA, the CDR3 is TGTGCCAGCAGCGTAGACTTGAGGCCTGGGGCCAACGTCCTGACTTTC. Protein: CASSVDLRPGANVLTF. The chain joins TRBV9 to TRBJ2-6; D remains unclear. In germline, CDR1 is SGDLS, CDR2 YYNGEE. This CDR3 is 16 amino acids long. The V gene lost 0 bases and the J gene lost 2 bases, with 9 bases spanning the gap.

This clonotype was counted a few times. The chain joins TRBV2 to TRBJ2-1; D may be TRBD1 (6 bases). Germline CDR1 and CDR2: SNHLY and FYNNEI. V lost 7 bases and J lost 7, with 11 bases in between. The CDR3 has 12 amino acids. In DNA form, the CDR3 reads TGTGCCAGCACCCTCAGGGGAAATGAGCAGTTCTTC. Translated: CASTLRGNEQFF.

This clonotype came up once. The junction shows a germline mismatch at one end, possibly a read error. The genes are TRBV5-1 and TRBJ1-1; 7 positions match TRBD1. Germline V gene sequence: CDR1 SGHRS, CDR2 YFSETQ. This CDR3 region has 15 residues. Here the CDR3 DNA reads TGCGCAAGCAGCGAAAGACAGGGCGAGAACACTGAAGCTTTCTTT. Translated: CASSERQGENTEAFF.

This clonotype was seen more than once but under ten times. V is TRBV20-1 and J is TRBJ2-3; D is uncertain. CDR3 length: 16 amino acids. V dropped 0 bases and J dropped 0 bases, with 13 bases sitting between them. Per germline, CDR1 DFQATT and CDR2 SNEGSKA (reference sequence). The CDR3 DNA follows: TGCAGTGCTAGAGATGTGGGCAGACGGAGCACAGATACGCAGTATTTT. Its protein is CSARDVGRRSTDTQYF.

CDR3 region: CASSSRDFSYEQYF. As DNA, the CDR3 is TGTGCCAGCAGCTCGCGGGACTTCTCCTACGAGCAGTACTTC. The chain uses TRBV7-2 and TRBJ2-7; D is possibly TRBD2 (6 bases). The CDR3 is made up of 14 amino acids. CDR1 and CDR2 from the germline V gene are SGHTA and FQGNSA. V was trimmed by 4 bases and J by 0 bases, leaving 10 bases between them.

The sample holds one count of this clonotype. This chain connects TRBV3-1 to TRBJ2-2, with 12 bases that match TRBD2. The CDR3 consists of 14 residues. J gave up 6 bases and V 7 bases, and 3 bases lay outside the gene matches. Germline V CDR1 and CDR2: LGHDT, YNNKEL (reference sequence). The CDR3 here is CASTASGRAGELFF. The CDR3 coding sequence is TGTGCCAGCACCGCTAGCGGGAGGGCCGGGGAGCTGTTTTTT.

This clonotype turned up a few times. V gene TRBV3-1 combines with J gene TRBJ1-2; 10 bases are shared with TRBD1. The CDR3 totals 15 residues. V dropped 3 bases and J dropped 4; count of bases not matched to a gene: 5. Per the germline V gene, CDR1 is LGHDT and CDR2 is YNNKEL (reference sequence). The CDR3 sequence: CASSHGDRGSYGYTF. CDR3 DNA sequence: TGTGCCAGCAGCCATGGGGACAGGGGAAGCTATGGCTACACCTTC.

The chain has TRBV10-2 and TRBJ2-7; D may be TRBD2 (5 bases). The CDR3 loop spans 14 amino acids. CDR1 and CDR2 (germline): WSHSY, SAAADI. V shed 1 base and J shed 6 bases, with 13 bases lying between them. CDR3 nucleotide sequence: TGCGCCAGCAGTGAGTTGGTGGGAGTGGGCGAGCAGTACTTC. It encodes CASSELVGVGEQYF.

This clonotype has a handful of counts. The chain combines TRBV12-3 or TRBV12-4 with TRBJ1-3, with a tentative D call TRBD1 (5 bases). The CDR3 sequence is 16 residues long. Trimming stripped 3 bases from V and 0 bases from J, with 12 bases between. The CDR3 DNA follows: TGTGCCAGCAGTTTTGGCAGGGTCTTCTCTGGAAACACCATATATTTT. It translates to CASSFGRVFSGNTIYF.

At least ten counts were recorded for this clonotype. The chain recombines TRBV2 with TRBJ2-1; D unclear. The CDR3 loop spans 13 amino acids. V was cut by 7 bases and J by 0 bases, with 7 bases left in between. Per the germline V gene, CDR1 is SNHLY and CDR2 is FYNNEI. CDR3 sequence reads: CASTGSSYNEQFF. CDR3 in DNA: TGTGCCAGCACCGGCAGCTCCTACAATGAGCAGTTCTTC.

The chain joins TRBV20-1 to TRBJ2-7; 14 bases map to TRBD2. The CDR3 is made up of 16 amino acids. Germline V gene data show CDR1 as DFQATT and CDR2 as SNEGSKA (reference sequence). V trimming: 4 bases; J trimming: 7 bases; junction bases outside the gene matches: 12. The CDR3 DNA reads as TGCAGTGCTACAGGGACTAGCGGGAGAGGGACGAAAGAGCAGTACTTC. Its protein product is CSATGTSGRGTKEQYF.

This chain connects TRBV6-1 to TRBJ2-1, with 13 bases identical to TRBD2. The CDR3 extends over 15 amino acids. The J segment lost 9 bases and the V segment lost 6 bases, leaving 8 bases of the junction unmatched. CDR1 and CDR2 (germline): MNHNS, SASEGT. CDR3 protein: CASSLGLAGRPEQFF. The CDR3 region has the DNA TGTGCCAGCAGCTTGGGACTAGCGGGACGGCCTGAGCAGTTCTTC.

The table lists this clonotype with a few counts. The chain couples TRBV4-2 to TRBJ2-3; 11 bases are a match to TRBD2. CDR3 size: 18 residues. The germline CDR1 and CDR2 sequences are LGHNA and YNFKEQ. The trim removed 4 bases at V and 6 bases at J, leaving 15 bases unmatched. CDR3: CASSRQTPGLAAHDTQYF. The DNA for the CDR3 is TGTGCCAGCAGCCGCCAAACCCCGGGACTAGCGGCTCACGATACGCAGTATTTT.

This chain links TRBV10-3 with TRBJ1-2; D gene ambiguous. The CDR3 runs to 15 residues. Germline lookup yields CDR1 ENHRY and CDR2 SYGVKD. V was shortened by 10 bases and J by 8 bases, with 26 bases between the two germline ends. In nucleotides, the CDR3 is TGTGCCACCCGACCCCTTCTTAGTAGGGCGGGGGGCTACACCTTC. This codes for CATRPLLSRAGGYTF.

V is TRBV18 and J is TRBJ1-2, with TRBD1 as a possible D gene (6 bases). Trimming removed 1 base from V and 4 bases from J, with 13 bases in between. The CDR3 sequence is 15 residues long. Germline assignment: CDR1 KGHSH and CDR2 LQKENI. The CDR3 sequence: CASSPRSGAGYGYTF. Here the CDR3 DNA reads TGTGCCAGCTCACCACGTTCAGGGGCGGGCTATGGCTACACCTTC.

The chain is built from TRBV9 and TRBJ2-1; D not resolved. The V end lost 3 bases, the J end lost 5 bases, and 12 bases lay between the germline ends. CDR3 size: 14 residues. From germline, CDR1 is SGDLS and CDR2 YYNGEE. This chain's CDR3 is CASSAFRQDNEQFF. The CDR3, as DNA: TGTGCCAGCAGCGCCTTTCGACAAGACAATGAGCAGTTCTTC.

The sample holds a few counts of this clonotype. J is TRBJ1-4 and V is TRBV20-1; D is unresolved. Germline CDR1 reads DFQATT; CDR2 reads SNEGSKA (reference sequence). V shed 0 bases and J shed 8 bases, with 7 bases lying between them. The CDR3 loop spans 12 amino acids. The CDR3 loop reads CSARDLEEKLFF. In nucleotides, the CDR3 is TGCAGTGCTAGAGACCTGGAGGAAAAACTGTTTTTT.

Only a few counts were recorded for this clonotype. The chain couples TRBV20-1 to TRBJ2-1, with 7 positions matching TRBD2. The CDR3 covers 14 residues. Germline V CDR1 and CDR2: DFQATT, SNEGSKA (reference sequence). V lost 6 bases, J lost 1 base, and 6 bases stayed unmatched. Written as DNA, the CDR3 is TGCAGTGCATCAGCGGGACTTTCCTACAATGAGCAGTTCTTC. This codes for CSASAGLSYNEQFF.